This TCR beta chain was profiled in a study of response to subunit inactivated influenza vaccine. In TCRdb, the RT-PCR reads were re-called with MiXCR into one record per CDR3 protein. The data contain 530,000 or so distinct CDR3 sequences, over 9.5% of them seen just once; the ten biggest clones take up roughly 10%. The CDR3 has 13 amino acids. From germline, CDR1 is MGHRA and CDR2 YSYEKL. Trimming pared 1 base from V and 5 bases from J, leaving 9 bases between. The chain joins TRBV4-1 to TRBJ2-7; no reliable D call. The starting material was PBMCs from blood, obtained on the day of vaccination. The clonotype originates from a middle-aged man who received an inactivated influenza vaccine. The CDR3 loop reads CASSQAWLHEQYF. CDR3 DNA: TGCGCCAGCAGCCAAGCTTGGCTACACGAGCAGTACTTC.